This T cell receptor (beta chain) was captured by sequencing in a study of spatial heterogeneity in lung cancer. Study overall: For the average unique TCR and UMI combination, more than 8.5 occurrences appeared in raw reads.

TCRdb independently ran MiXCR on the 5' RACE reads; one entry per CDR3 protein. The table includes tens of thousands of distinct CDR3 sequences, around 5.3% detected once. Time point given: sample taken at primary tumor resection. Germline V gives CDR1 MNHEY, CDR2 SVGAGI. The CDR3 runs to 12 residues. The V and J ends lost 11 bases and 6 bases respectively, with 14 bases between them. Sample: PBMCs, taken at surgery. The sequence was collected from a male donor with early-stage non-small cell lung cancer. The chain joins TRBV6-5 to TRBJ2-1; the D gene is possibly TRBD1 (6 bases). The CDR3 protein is CASLGAGNEQFF. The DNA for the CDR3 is TGTGCCTCCTTGGGGGCCGGCAATGAGCAGTTCTTC.